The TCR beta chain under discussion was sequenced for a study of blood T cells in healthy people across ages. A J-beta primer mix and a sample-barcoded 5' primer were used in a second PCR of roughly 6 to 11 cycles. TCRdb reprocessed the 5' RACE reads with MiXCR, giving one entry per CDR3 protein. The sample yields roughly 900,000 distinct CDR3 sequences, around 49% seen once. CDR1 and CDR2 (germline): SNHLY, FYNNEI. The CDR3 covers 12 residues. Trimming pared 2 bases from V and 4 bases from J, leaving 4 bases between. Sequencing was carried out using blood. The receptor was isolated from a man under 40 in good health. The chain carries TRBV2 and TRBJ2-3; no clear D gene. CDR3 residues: CASSEIPDTQYF. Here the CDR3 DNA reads TGTGCCAGCAGTGAAATACCAGATACGCAGTATTTT.